These 30 T cell receptor beta chains originate from one sample sequenced in a study of T cell responses to AZD1222 COVID-19 vaccine. The method was immunoSEQ multiplex PCR; TCRdb's version includes in-frame clones alone and lacks a portion of them. The table has more than 110,000 clones, around 89% seen once. The sample was peripheral blood, taken on day 0 of AZD1222 vaccination. These receptors came from an adult in good health.

This chain uses TRBV29-1 with TRBJ1-4; D is uncertain. CDR1 is SQVTM, CDR2 ANQGSEA, per germline. There are 12 residues in the CDR3. Trimming removed 4 bases at V and 8 bases at J, with 11 bases between. CDR3 protein: CSVGGIEEKLFF. CDR3 DNA sequence: TGCAGCGTTGGGGGAATTGAGGAAAAACTGTTTTTT.

J is TRBJ1-1 and V is TRBV6-5; D possibly corresponds to TRBD1 (5 bases). This CDR3 is 15 amino acids long. Germline CDR1 MNHEY, CDR2 SVGAGI. The germline V and J ends were trimmed by 6 bases and 1 base, with 15 bases remaining between them. This CDR3 is CASSPLKTENTEAFF. The CDR3 DNA follows: TGTGCCAGCAGCCCGTTGAAGACAGAGAACACTGAAGCTTTCTTT.

This chain uses TRBV5-6 with TRBJ1-2, with D maybe TRBD1 (5 bases). CDR1 is SGHDT, CDR2 YYEEEE, per germline. The CDR3 spans 16 residues. Trimming took 3 bases from V and 0 from J, leaving 15 bases between them. CDR3 in amino acids: CASSSGLTRANYGYTF. The CDR3, as DNA: TGTGCCAGCAGCTCGGGACTGACTAGAGCTAACTATGGCTACACCTTC.

The chain employs TRBV13 and TRBJ2-5, with a tentative D call TRBD1 (5 bases). Germline V gives CDR1 PRHDT, CDR2 FYEKMQ (reference sequence). V gave up 4 bases and J gave up 0 bases, with 12 bases separating them. CDR3 size: 15 residues. CDR3 sequence: CASSSAQGDQETQYF. CDR3 coding DNA: TGTGCCAGCAGCTCTGCCCAAGGGGACCAAGAGACCCAGTACTTC.

This chain uses TRBV3-1 (or the pseudogene TRBV3-2) with TRBJ1-6; no clear D gene. Germline V gene data show CDR1 as LGHDT and CDR2 as YNNKEL (reference sequence). V was cut by 4 bases and J by 6 bases, with 10 bases left in between. CDR3 length: 14 residues. The CDR3 DNA sequence: TGTGCCAGCAGCCTACGACATGGTAATTCACCCCTCCACTTT. The encoded protein is CASSLRHGNSPLHF.

J is TRBJ1-4 and V is TRBV6-5; 9 positions match TRBD1. Germline CDR1 MNHEY, CDR2 SVGAGI. V shed 0 bases and J 6 bases; nucleotides not matched to a gene: 5. The CDR3 spans 16 residues. DNA for the CDR3: TGTGCCAGCAGTTACTCGACGTGGACAGGGGATGAAAAACTGTTTTTT. Protein sequence: CASSYSTWTGDEKLFF.

The V gene is TRBV29-1, the J gene TRBJ2-5; possibly TRBD1 or TRBD2 for D (5 bases each). V gave up 2 bases and J gave up 4 bases, with 17 bases separating them. Germline loops: CDR1 SQVTM, CDR2 ANQGSEA. The CDR3 runs to 15 residues. Here the CDR3 DNA reads TGCAGCGTTGAACGAGGGGACGTAGGGGTAGAGACCCAGTACTTC. This encodes CSVERGDVGVETQYF.

This chain joins TRBV5-6 and TRBJ2-1, with D perhaps matching TRBD1 (6 bases). Trimming took off 0 bases at V and 6 bases at J, with 10 bases between the two ends. Germline-derived CDR1 and CDR2 are SGHDT and YYEEEE. The CDR3 extends over 14 amino acids. The CDR3, as DNA: TGTGCCAGCAGCTTGGTTGGGACATTCAATGAGCAGTTCTTC. Amino acid sequence: CASSLVGTFNEQFF. The whole variable domain, remainder taken from reference TRBV5-6 and TRBJ2-1, is DAGVTQSPTHLIKTRGQQVTLRCSPKSGHDTVSWYQQALGQGPQFIFQYYEEEERQRGNFPDRFSGHQFPNYSSELNVNALLLGDSALYLCASSLVGTFNEQFFGPGTRLTVL.

In DNA form, the CDR3 reads TGTGCCAGCTCCCGCTGGAATCAGCCCCAGCATTTT. This gives the protein CASSRWNQPQHF. The chain joins TRBV11-2 to TRBJ1-5; D is ambiguous. The V end was cut by 8 bases, the J end by 4 bases, with 9 bases between. Germline CDR1 and CDR2: SGHAT and FQNNGV. The CDR3 totals 12 residues.

This rearrangement joins TRBV25-1 to TRBJ1-1; D unresolved. This CDR3 spans 12 amino acids. The germline CDR1 and CDR2 sequences are MGHDK and SYGVNS. V was pared by 3 bases and J by 6 bases, with 8 bases between. CDR3 coding DNA: TGTGCCAGCAGTGAGGGGTTGGCTGAAGCTTTCTTT. This translates into CASSEGLAEAFF.

The genes are TRBV7-3 and TRBJ2-2; unclear D gene. This CDR3 region has 14 residues. V was clipped by 6 bases and J by 1 base, with 9 bases between them. CDR1 SGHTA and CDR2 FQGTGA come from the germline V gene. The CDR3 loop reads CASSWVENTGELFF. In DNA, the CDR3 is TGTGCCAGCAGTTGGGTCGAGAACACCGGGGAGCTGTTTTTT.

The rearrangement joins TRBV7-9 to TRBJ2-1, with 10 bases fitting TRBD2. CDR3 length: 16 residues. V shed 4 bases and J 4 bases; nucleotides not matched to a gene: 7. Germline loops: CDR1 SEHNR, CDR2 FQNEAQ (reference sequence). The CDR3 here is CASSSSWTSGYNEQFF. For the CDR3, the DNA is TGTGCCAGCAGCTCAAGTTGGACTAGCGGTTACAATGAGCAGTTCTTC.

CDR3 amino acids: CASIGSGRYNEQFF. DNA for the CDR3: TGTGCCAGCATAGGCAGCGGGCGGTACAATGAGCAGTTCTTC. The chain carries TRBV6-5 and TRBJ2-1; tentative D call: TRBD2 (6 bases). CDR3 length: 14 residues. Trimming left V 7 bases short and J 4 bases short, with 14 bases between. Germline V gives CDR1 MNHEY, CDR2 SVGAGI.

The chain carries TRBV5-8 and TRBJ2-1; D is perhaps TRBD2 (6 bases). This CDR3 has 14 residues. The ends were cut back, 4 bases at V and 5 bases at J, with 13 bases in the middle. Per the germline V gene, CDR1 is SGHTS and CDR2 is YDEGEE. In nucleotides, the CDR3 is TGTGCCAGCAGCCTCGGGACTCCTAACAATGAGCAGTTCTTC. This gives the protein CASSLGTPNNEQFF.

This CDR3 reads CASSGIQGSAPLHF. DNA of the CDR3: TGCGCCAGCAGTGGGATTCAGGGGTCTGCACCCCTCCACTTT. The V call is TRBV10-2, the J call TRBJ1-6, with TRBD1 as a possible D gene (6 bases). Trimming removed 4 bases from V and 11 bases from J, with 15 bases in between. This CDR3 is built from 14 residues. Germline CDR1 and CDR2: WSHSY and SAAADI.

The J gene is TRBJ2-1, the V gene TRBV19; 9 bases map to TRBD2. Germline V gene sequence: CDR1 LNHDA, CDR2 SQIVND (reference sequence). This CDR3 region has 12 residues. J gave up 8 bases and V 7 bases, and 3 bases lay outside the gene matches. The DNA for the CDR3 is TGTGCCAGTACCAGCGGGGGGTATGAGCAGTTCTTC. It specifies CASTSGGYEQFF.

The rearrangement joins TRBV6-5 to TRBJ2-7; 9 positions match TRBD1. Losses at the gene ends were 5 bases for V and 2 bases for J; bases not matched to a gene: 7. The germline V gene encodes CDR1 MNHEY and CDR2 SVGAGI. There are 15 residues in the CDR3. The CDR3 spells CASSTGQGIPYEQYF. In DNA, the CDR3 is TGTGCCAGCAGTACCGGACAGGGGATACCCTACGAGCAGTACTTC.

This chain links TRBV28 with TRBJ2-7; 10 bases fit TRBD2. Germline CDR1 reads MDHEN; CDR2 reads SYDVKM. CDR3 length: 15 residues. V shed 6 bases, J shed 3 bases, and the junction held 8 bases outside the gene matches. CDR3 sequence: CASSQRLAGRYEQYF. CDR3 nucleotides: TGTGCCAGCAGCCAAAGACTAGCGGGTCGCTACGAGCAGTACTTC.

There are a few counts of this clone. The chain carries TRBV4-1 and TRBJ1-1, with TRBD1 matching 8 bases. Germline V gives CDR1 MGHRA, CDR2 YSYEKL. The CDR3 runs to 13 residues. Trimming at V came to 7 bases and at J to 1 base, leaving 2 bases not matched to a gene. In DNA form, the CDR3 reads TGCGCCAGCACCCAGGGGGCGAACACTGAAGCTTTCTTT. Translated, it gives CASTQGANTEAFF.

The genes are TRBV9 and TRBJ1-1; D not resolved. Trimming took off 0 bases at V and 2 bases at J, with 8 bases between the two ends. CDR3 size: 14 residues. Germline assignment: CDR1 SGDLS and CDR2 YYNGEE. CDR3 protein: CASSVGNINTEAFF. The CDR3 bases are TGTGCCAGCAGCGTAGGGAACATCAACACTGAAGCTTTCTTT.

This chain joins TRBV12-2 and TRBJ1-5; the D call in the table, TRBD1, was not verified against the DNA. TRBV12-2 is a documented pseudogene. The CDR3 sequence is 16 residues long. In nucleotides, the CDR3 is TGTGCAAGTCGCTTACGTGAGTCAGGGGGCTTTCAGCCCCAGCATTTT. It yields the protein CASRLRESGGFQPQHF.

The genes are TRBV5-4 and TRBJ1-2; 8 nucleotides match TRBD1. CDR3 length: 15 amino acids. The V segment lost 2 bases and the J segment 1 base; nucleotides outside the gene matches: 4. The germline gives CDR1 SGHNT, CDR2 YYREEE (reference sequence). This CDR3 reads CASSFGQGGNYGYTF. CDR3 in DNA: TGTGCCAGCAGCTTCGGACAGGGAGGTAACTATGGCTACACCTTC. The full variable domain, in which reference TRBV5-4 and TRBJ1-2 provide the parts outside the CDR3, is ETGVTQSPTHLIKTRGQQVTLRCSSQSGHNTVSWYQQALGQGPQFIFQYYREEENGRGNFPPRFSGLQFPNYSSELNVNALELDDSALYLCASSFGQGGNYGYTFGSGTRLTVV.

The rearrangement uses TRBV28 and TRBJ2-7; D might be TRBD2 (7 bases). Trimming took off 7 bases at V and 2 bases at J, with 15 bases between the two ends. There are 14 residues in the CDR3. Germline V gene data show CDR1 as MDHEN and CDR2 as SYDVKM. DNA for the CDR3: TGTGCCAGCAATACGGGGGGCCGCCCCTACGAGCAGTACTTC. Its translation: CASNTGGRPYEQYF.

This clone appeared a single time. For the CDR3, the DNA is TGCAGCGTTGAAGTATGGCCTAGCGGGAGGGATAGGTACAATGAGCAGTTCTTC. This gives the protein CSVEVWPSGRDRYNEQFF. V is TRBV29-1 and J is TRBJ2-1; 12 bases align to TRBD2. Germline V gene sequence: CDR1 SQVTM, CDR2 ANQGSEA. The junction had 11 bases not matched to a gene; V was cut back by 1 base and J by 4 bases. This CDR3 contains 18 residues.

To note about this clone: Other DNA sequences in the same sample also yield this CDR3. The chain is built from TRBV5-5 and TRBJ1-2, with D unresolved. Germline V gene data show CDR1 as SGHKS and CDR2 as YYEKEE (reference sequence). Trimming took 0 bases from V and 5 from J, leaving 17 bases between them. The CDR3 is 16 residues long. The CDR3 sequence: CASSLGQPGGPYGYTF. CDR3 nucleotides: TGTGCCAGCAGCTTGGGGCAGCCGGGTGGGCCGTATGGCTACACCTTC. Full variable domain (remainder filled in from reference TRBV5-5 and TRBJ1-2): DAGVTQSPTHLIKTRGQQVTLRCSPISGHKSVSWYQQVLGQGPQFIFQYYEKEERGRGNFPDRFSARQFPNYSSELNVNALLLGDSALYLCASSLGQPGGPYGYTFGSGTRLTVV.

This clone turned up a few times. The rearrangement joins TRBV6-4 to TRBJ2-1, with D possibly being TRBD2 (6 bases). V lost 0 bases, J lost 3 bases, and 6 bases lay in between. In germline, CDR1 is MRHNA, CDR2 SNTAGT. This CDR3 contains 14 residues. The DNA for the CDR3 is TGTGCCAGCAGTGACTCGACTAGCTACAATGAGCAGTTCTTC. This gives the protein CASSDSTSYNEQFF.

The chain links TRBV16 to TRBJ2-3; tentatively, D is TRBD1 (5 bases). Trimming took 3 bases from V and 6 from J, leaving 7 bases between them. The CDR3 runs 12 residues. CDR1 and CDR2 (germline): KGHSY, FQNENV. The DNA of the CDR3 is TGTGCCAGCAGCCAGTACAGGGATACGCAGTATTTT. This encodes CASSQYRDTQYF.

The chain links TRBV7-9 to TRBJ1-6; no clear D. V gave up 1 base and J gave up 11 bases, with 6 bases separating them. The V gene's germline CDR1 is SEHNR and CDR2 FQNEAQ (reference sequence). The CDR3 covers 12 residues. DNA of the CDR3: TGTGCCAGCAGCTTAGGGGGTCCACCCCTCCACTTT. Protein product: CASSLGGPPLHF.

The chain recombines TRBV27 with TRBJ2-7; tentatively, D is TRBD2 (5 bases). Germline loops: CDR1 MNHEY, CDR2 SMNVEV (reference sequence). V lost 3 bases and J lost 5, with 26 bases in between. This CDR3 region has 18 residues. CDR3 DNA: TGTGCCAGCAGTTTCCGATCCTTGACGGGGTTGGGTGGTAACGAGCAGTACTTC. Amino acid sequence: CASSFRSLTGLGGNEQYF.

The rearrangement links TRBV4-2 to TRBJ2-3; 9 bases are shared with TRBD2. With V trimmed by 1 base and J by 2 bases, 13 bases remained unmatched. Germline V lookup: CDR1 LGHNA, CDR2 YNFKEQ. The CDR3 runs to 19 residues. CDR3 in amino acids: CASSQASSYSGSFTDTQYF. DNA for the CDR3: TGTGCCAGCAGCCAAGCCTCATCCTATAGCGGGAGTTTCACAGATACGCAGTATTTT.